In this sample, the clone carrying this TCR beta chain turned up once. With V trimmed by 6 bases and J by 3 bases, 10 bases remained unmatched. CDR1 and CDR2 from the germline V gene are LNHDA and SQIVND (reference sequence). This CDR3 contains 16 residues. The entry originates in a study of control samples from healthy donors and cancer patients. Data came from immunoSEQ multiplex PCR; TCRdb stores just in-frame clones and leaves some out. The sample comprises approximately 150,000 clones, approximately 94% of which are singletons, and about 12% rests with the top ten. The chain combines TRBV19 with TRBJ1-4; 7 nucleotides match TRBD1. The sequencing input was blood. The source is a man between 35 and 55 years old in good health. The CDR3 DNA follows: TGTGCCAGTAGACCCAAACAGGGGACGGCTAATGAAAAACTGTTTTTT. It translates to CASRPKQGTANEKLFF.